These T cell receptor beta chains were read from a single sample in a study of blood T cell repertoires in COVID-19. TCRdb's copy holds only in-frame clones and misses some; the assay was immunoSEQ multiplex PCR. Altogether a few hundred thousand clones are present, roughly 90% being singletons, with the ten largest covering approximately 3%. Sequencing was carried out using PBMCs or T cells enriched from blood (not recorded which). The origin of the receptors is a woman in her twenties or thirties who had recovered from COVID-19. Both conserved end residues are part of each CDR3. Fields, in order: clone size, D gene, V gene, J gene, CDR3 DNA, CDR3 protein. A D gene is named only where the DNA matches it firmly. The size of a clone is reported for some rows only, either as once, few or many, or as a class for expanded clones.

>-|TRBD2|TRBV11-2|TRBJ2-3
TGTGCCAGCAGCTTAAGACTAGCGGGAGGGTCGGGAGGAACAGATACGCAGTATTTT
CASSLRLAGGSGGTDTQYF
>-|-|TRBV6-5|TRBJ2-7
TGTGCCACCCAATCCGAGGCTGCCTACGAGCAGTACTTC
CATQSEAAYEQYF
>-|-|TRBV29-1|TRBJ1-3
TGCAGCATCGGTGGGGGCTTAGGAAACACCATATATTTT
CSIGGGLGNTIYF
>-|-|TRBV9|TRBJ2-2
TGTGCCAGCAGCGTAGCGTATACCGGGGAGCTGTTTTTT
CASSVAYTGELFF
>-|-|TRBV6-5|TRBJ1-2
TGTGCCAGCAGCGGAGTTAACTATGGCTACACCTTC
CASSGVNYGYTF
>-|TRBD1|TRBV28|TRBJ1-6
TGTGCCAGCAGCAGGGGGACAGAAAATTCACCCCTCCACTTT
CASSRGTENSPLHF
>-|TRBD2|TRBV28|TRBJ2-3
TGTGCCACGAGGGGTCAGCGGGAGTCAGATACGCAGTATTTT
CATRGQRESDTQYF
>-|-|TRBV30|TRBJ1-1
TGTGCCTGGAGTTCTCAAGTAGGGTATTCGTGGAGGACGGTGAACACTGAAGCTTTCTTT
CAWSSQVGYSWRTVNTEAFF
>-|-|TRBV27|TRBJ1-2
TGTGCCAGCAGTGGACACTCGAACTATGGCTACACCTTC
CASSGHSNYGYTF
>-|TRBD1|TRBV20-1|TRBJ1-5
TGCAGTGCTCGTGGGACAGTCAATCAGCCCCAGCATTTT
CSARGTVNQPQHF
>-|-|TRBV10-3|TRBJ2-2
TGTGCCATCAGTGAGTCGCGACTCCAGAACACCGGGGAGCTGTTTTTT
CAISESRLQNTGELFF
>-|-|TRBV7-7|TRBJ2-7
TGTGCTAGCAGTGCTGGCCAGGGCTTTGTGGGTGAGCAGTACTTC
CASSAGQGFVGEQYF
>-|-|TRBV27|TRBJ1-5
TGTGCCAGCAGTTTATCACAGAGCAATCAGCCCCAGCATTTT
CASSLSQSNQPQHF
>once|TRBD2|TRBV7-8|TRBJ2-7
TGTGCCAGCAGCTCCTATAGCGGGTCAGCCTACGAGCAGTACTTC
CASSSYSGSAYEQYF
>-|-|TRBV6-4|TRBJ1-2
TGTGCCAGCAGCAGTTCAGGCTATGGCTACACCTTC
CASSSSGYGYTF
>-|TRBD1|TRBV6-5|TRBJ1-5
TGTGCCAGCAGCCGGGACAGGGGTAATCAGCCCCAGCATTTT
CASSRDRGNQPQHF
>-|TRBD1|TRBV6-4|TRBJ1-2
TGTGCCAGCAGTGACTCGGGACAGGGGGCTCGAGGCTACACCTTC
CASSDSGQGARGYTF
>-|TRBD1|TRBV6-2/TRBV6-3|TRBJ1-2
TGTGCCAGCAGTTACCCGGACAGGGCGTGGGATGGCTACACCTTC
CASSYPDRAWDGYTF
>-|TRBD2|TRBV15|TRBJ2-7
TGTGCCACCAGCAGAGCAGGGCCGGGACTAGCGGCCTACGAGCAGTACTTC
CATSRAGPGLAAYEQYF
>once|TRBD2|TRBV5-1|TRBJ2-1
TGCGCCAGCAGCCCGGGACTAGAGGGAGATGAGCAGTTCTTC
CASSPGLEGDEQFF
>once|TRBD1|TRBV7-9|TRBJ2-3
TGTGCCAGCAGCGCTACAGGGGCAGATACGCAGTATTTT
CASSATGADTQYF
>once|-|TRBV12-3/TRBV12-4|TRBJ1-1
TGTGCCAGCAGCCGTGGACAGACCCTGACAGCTTTCTTT
CASSRGQTLTAFF
>-|-|TRBV6-5|TRBJ1-4
TGTGCCACCTACCGGGGGGATGTGGGAAAACTGTTTTTT
CATYRGDVGKLFF
>few|TRBD1|TRBV28|TRBJ2-2
TGTGCCAGCAGTCCTGGGACAGGGTGGAACACCGGGGAGCTGTTTTTT
CASSPGTGWNTGELFF
>-|-|TRBV19|TRBJ1-2
TGTGCCAGTAGTATATCAGCATTCCCTAGGGGCTACACCTTC
CASSISAFPRGYTF
>few|-|TRBV4-2|TRBJ1-3
TGTGCCAGCAGCCAAGATAGCGACTCCAGCTCTGGAAACACCATATATTTT
CASSQDSDSSSGNTIYF
>-|-|TRBV15|TRBJ1-6
TGTGCCACCAGCAGAGATTTAGGGGGTCTAAATTCACCCCTCCACTTT
CATSRDLGGLNSPLHF
>once|TRBD2|TRBV15|TRBJ2-7
TGTGCCACCAGCAGGGGACTAGCGGATCACTACGAGCAGTACTTC
CATSRGLADHYEQYF
>-|-|TRBV25-1|TRBJ1-4
TGTGCCAGCAGTGAACTCAGGCCAACTAATGAAAAACTGTTTTTT
CASSELRPTNEKLFF
>-|-|TRBV7-9|TRBJ2-1
TGTGCCAGCAGCCTAGACATAAAGGAGCAGTTCTTC
CASSLDIKEQFF
>-|-|TRBV6-1|TRBJ2-5
TGTGCCAGCAGTGAGGCAGGGAAAGAGACCCAGTACTTC
CASSEAGKETQYF
>-|-|TRBV27|TRBJ1-6
TGTGCCAGCAGTCCCAGGGTTGGACCCCTCCACTTT
CASSPRVGPLHF
>-|-|TRBV28|TRBJ2-2
TGTGCCAGCAGCCAGGGGTCCACCGGGGAGCTGTTTTTT
CASSQGSTGELFF
>-|-|TRBV5-1|TRBJ1-3
TGCGCCAGCCGGACAGCTTCTGGAAACACCATATATTTT
CASRTASGNTIYF
>-|-|TRBV3-1/TRBV3-2|TRBJ1-2
TGTGCCAGCAGCAAGGAGGGCTATGGCTACACCTTC
CASSKEGYGYTF
>-|-|TRBV5-1|TRBJ1-1
TGCGCCAGCAGCCCCCGGACTGTTACTGAAGCTTTCTTT
CASSPRTVTEAFF
>-|-|TRBV6-1|TRBJ2-2
TGTGCCAGCAGTGAAGTTGGGACACCCGGGGAGCTGTTTTTT
CASSEVGTPGELFF
>-|-|TRBV24-1|TRBJ1-5
TGTGCCACTTCACAGAGCAATCAGCCCCAGCATTTT
CATSQSNQPQHF
>once|TRBD1|TRBV28|TRBJ1-6
TGTGCCAGCAGCTACGGACAGGTTAATAATTCACCCCTCCACTTT
CASSYGQVNNSPLHF
>-|-|TRBV18|TRBJ2-3
TGTGCCAGCTCACCTAACACAGTCGACAGACACACAGATACGCAGTATTTT
CASSPNTVDRHTDTQYF
>-|TRBD1|TRBV6-5|TRBJ2-7
TGTGCCAGCAGGGACAGGGGCTACGAGCAGTACTTC
CASRDRGYEQYF
>once|TRBD2|TRBV5-1|TRBJ2-1
TGCGCCAGCAGCCAAATAGCGGGCCTCTACAATGAGCAGTTCTTC
CASSQIAGLYNEQFF
>-|TRBD1|TRBV18|TRBJ1-1
TGTGCCAGCTCCCGGGGCAGGGGGCCCTCAGAATTGAACACTGAAGCTTTCTTT
CASSRGRGPSELNTEAFF
>few|TRBD1|TRBV15|TRBJ1-2
TGTGCCACCAGCAGAGATAGGGACAGGGGGACAGGTGGCTACACCTTC
CATSRDRDRGTGGYTF
>-|TRBD1|TRBV3-1/TRBV3-2|TRBJ1-1
TGTGCCAGCAGCCAAGATGGTAGCTGGACAGGGCCGGCCGAAAATGAAGCTTTCTTT
CASSQDGSWTGPAENEAFF
>-|-|TRBV5-1|TRBJ1-6
TGCGCCAGCGCCCCGAGCGGGGTCCAGCGATCACCCCTCCACTTT
CASAPSGVQRSPLHF
>-|-|TRBV7-2|TRBJ1-5
TGTGCCAGCAGCTTGCTAGGGGGGGCCAGTCAGCCCCAGCATTTT
CASSLLGGASQPQHF
>-|-|TRBV11-2|TRBJ1-2
TGTGCCAGCAGCTCGGGCAGGGAAGGGATTCCCCAGTACACCTTC
CASSSGREGIPQYTF
>-|-|TRBV29-1|TRBJ1-5
TGCAGCGCCATTTTAGAGGGCAATCAGCCCCAGCATTTT
CSAILEGNQPQHF
>-|TRBD1|TRBV29-1|TRBJ1-1
TGCAGCGTTGAACGCGGACAGGCCGGGGGTGAAGCTTTCTTT
CSVERGQAGGEAFF
>-|-|TRBV18|TRBJ2-7
TGTGCCAGCTCACCCTACCCCGGGACAGCCCTACGGGAGAAGTACTTC
CASSPYPGTALREKYF
>-|TRBD1|TRBV2|TRBJ2-5
TGTGCCAGCAGCCGGACAGGTCAGAAAGAGACCCAGTACTTC
CASSRTGQKETQYF
>-|-|TRBV12-5|TRBJ2-3
TGTGCTAGTGCTCTGGAGGATACGCAGTATTTT
CASALEDTQYF
>-|-|TRBV18|TRBJ2-1
TGTGCCAGCTCAGCGCTCAGCGGTGGTGCTTCTGATGAGCAGTTCTTC
CASSALSGGASDEQFF
>-|TRBD2|TRBV5-1|TRBJ2-1
TGCGCCAGCAGTTTGGGACTAGCGGGGAGCTCCTACAATGAGCAGTTCTTC
CASSLGLAGSSYNEQFF
>-|TRBD1|TRBV2|TRBJ2-3
TGTGCCAGCAGCACAGGGGCGGCAGATACGCAGTATTTT
CASSTGAADTQYF
>-|-|TRBV12-2|TRBJ2-1
TGTGCAAGTCGCTTAGCCCTACTAGCGGGGGGGCCGGATGAGCAGTTCTTC
CASRLALLAGGPDEQFF
>-|TRBD1|TRBV19|TRBJ2-3
TGTGCCAGTAGTATAGTGCCCGGGACAGGGGGCGCAGATACGCAGTATTTT
CASSIVPGTGGADTQYF
>-|-|TRBV7-2|TRBJ2-5
TGTGCCAGCAGCTCTGGACTCTTTTGGGAAGAGACCCAGTACTTC
CASSSGLFWEETQYF